This TCR beta chain was found in a study of T cell responses to AZD1222 COVID-19 vaccine. Germline V gene sequence: CDR1 SGHDT, CDR2 YYEEEE. This CDR3 has 14 amino acids. V lost 4 bases, J lost 7 bases, and 17 bases lay in between. Produced via immunoSEQ multiplex PCR; TCRdb's table is partial and in-frame only. The data hold 130,000 to 150,000 clones, with 90% to 95% observed a single time. This chain uses TRBV5-6 with TRBJ2-5; weak D call: TRBD2 (6 bases). The sample in question was peripheral blood, obtained on day 0 of MenACWY control vaccination. This TCR was sampled from an adult in good health. The CDR3 DNA reads as TGTGCCAGCAGCCGCGGGGACGGGGATGGGACCCAGTACTTC. It yields the protein CASSRGDGDGTQYF.